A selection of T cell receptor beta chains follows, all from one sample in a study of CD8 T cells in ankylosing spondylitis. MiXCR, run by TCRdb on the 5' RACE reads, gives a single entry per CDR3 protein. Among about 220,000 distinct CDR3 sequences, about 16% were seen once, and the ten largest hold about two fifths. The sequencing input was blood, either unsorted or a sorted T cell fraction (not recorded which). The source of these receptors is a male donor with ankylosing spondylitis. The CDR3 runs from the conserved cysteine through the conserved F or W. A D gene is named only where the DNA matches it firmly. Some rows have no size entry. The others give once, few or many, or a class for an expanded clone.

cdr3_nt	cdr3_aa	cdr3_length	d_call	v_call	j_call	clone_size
TGTGCCAGCAGCCACTCGCTAGCGGGGGATCTCAATGAGCAGTTCTTC	CASSHSLAGDLNEQFF	16	TRBD2	TRBV3-1	TRBJ2-1	few
TGCGCCAGCAGCCACATACTAGCGGGGGGTGAGCAGTTCTTC	CASSHILAGGEQFF	14	TRBD2	TRBV4-1	TRBJ2-1	few
TGTGCCAGCAGCTTGATGACTAGCGGGGGGCTTAACGAGCAGTACTTC	CASSLMTSGGLNEQYF	16	TRBD2	TRBV7-8	TRBJ2-7	-
TGCGCCAGCAGCCAAGTCGGGGTGAACACTGAAGCTTTCTTT	CASSQVGVNTEAFF	14	-	TRBV4-1	TRBJ1-1	few
TGTGCCAGCAGTCAGGACAGGCTGTTCGTATATGGCTACACCTTC	CASSQDRLFVYGYTF	15	TRBD1	TRBV27	TRBJ1-2	few
TGCAGCGTTGTCACCAGGGAGCAGTTCTTC	CSVVTREQFF	10	-	TRBV29-1	TRBJ2-1	-
TGTGCCAGCGGTCGAGGGACTAGCGGGGAAGAGCAGTTCTTC	CASGRGTSGEEQFF	14	TRBD2	TRBV27	TRBJ2-1	-
TGTGCCCTTTTGGGATTCCTGGCCAAAAACATTCAGTACTTC	CALLGFLAKNIQYF	14	-	TRBV5-3	TRBJ2-4	few
TGTGCCAGCAGTTTATGGACCCCAGGGGTTAGCGGGGTCCCCACAGATACGCAGTATTTT	CASSLWTPGVSGVPTDTQYF	20	TRBD2	TRBV27	TRBJ2-3	-
TGTGCCAGCAGTTGGACAGCCGGCACAGATACGCAGTATTTT	CASSWTAGTDTQYF	14	-	TRBV12-3/TRBV12-4	TRBJ2-3	many
TGTGCCAGCAGTTATAGGAACACTGAAGCTTTCTTT	CASSYRNTEAFF	12	-	TRBV12-3/TRBV12-4	TRBJ1-1	-
TGCAGCGCTGCCGACGGAGCTGCGGGCTACACCTTC	CSAADGAAGYTF	12	-	TRBV29-1	TRBJ1-2	few
TGTGCCAGCAGCTTGACGGGAAGCTCCTACAATGAGCAGTTCTTC	CASSLTGSSYNEQFF	15	-	TRBV7-3	TRBJ2-1	many
TGCAGCGTTAGGTTGGGGGCGGGTTCCTCCTACAATGAGCAGTTCTTC	CSVRLGAGSSYNEQFF	16	-	TRBV29-1	TRBJ2-1	many
TGCAGTGCTAGAGATCCCAGGGAGGGGGCGCTTGGTGAGCAGTTCTTC	CSARDPREGALGEQFF	16	-	TRBV20-1	TRBJ2-1	-
TGTGCCAGCAGCTCCATAGCGGGAGGCCCCAGCGGGACCCCCCCCTTTTTT	CASSSIAGGPSGTPPFF	17	TRBD2	TRBV7-9	TRBJ2-2	many
TGTGCCAGCAGCTTCGATATCCTCGCTACGCAGTATTTT	CASSFDILATQYF	13	-	TRBV7-3	TRBJ2-3	few
TGTGCCAGCAGCACCCATCCCGGGACTAGCGACTACGAGCAGTACTTC	CASSTHPGTSDYEQYF	16	TRBD2	TRBV11-2	TRBJ2-7	few